A selection of T cell receptor beta chains follows, all from one sample in a study of T cells after somatic rescue of genetic block. The table came from immunoSEQ multiplex PCR; TCRdb's copy has only in-frame clones and leaves some out. The sample includes under 150,000 clones, 85% to 95% seen only once; the top ten take about 1.5%. The sequencing input was peripheral blood mononuclear cells (PBMCs). Every receptor here comes from a woman under 30. CDR3s include the opening cysteine and the closing phenylalanine or tryptophan. A D gene is named only where the DNA matches it firmly. Expanded clones are given a class, and other clones once, few, many or no size at all.

j_call d_call cdr3_length clone_size v_call cdr3_nt cdr3_aa
TRBJ1-2 - 17 - TRBV6-1 TGTGCCAGCAGTGAACTTGGGACGGCCCGCCGGTCCTATGGCTACACCTTC CASSELGTARRSYGYTF
TRBJ1-2 - 14 - TRBV19 TGTGCCAGTAGTACAACCTGGGCGGACTATGGCTACACCTTC CASSTTWADYGYTF
TRBJ1-1 TRBD1 16 - TRBV5-4 TGTGCCAGCAGCTACGGACAGGGCACGGGGAACACTGAAGCTTTCTTT CASSYGQGTGNTEAFF
TRBJ2-7 - 11 - TRBV6-4 TGTGCCAGCAGAGAGCCCTACGAGCAGTACTTC CASREPYEQYF
TRBJ2-6 TRBD1 18 - TRBV19 TGTGCCAGTAGTATGGTGCAGGGGGATTCCTCTGGGGCCAACGTCCTGACTTTC CASSMVQGDSSGANVLTF
TRBJ1-6 - 15 once TRBV19 TGTGCCAGTAGTATGTTCGACTCCTATAATTCACCCCTCCACTTT CASSMFDSYNSPLHF
TRBJ2-7 TRBD1 14 - TRBV14 TGTGCCAGCAGCCGGGACAGGTTCTCCTACGAGCAGTACTTC CASSRDRFSYEQYF
TRBJ2-1 TRBD1 15 - TRBV12-5 TGTGCTAGTGGCCTCGATGGGACAGGGGCGGATGAGCAGTTCTTC CASGLDGTGADEQFF
TRBJ1-1 TRBD1 14 - TRBV30 TGTGCCTGGAGTGCTGGGACAGGGGCTACTGAAGCCTTCTTT CAWSAGTGATEAFF
TRBJ1-4 - 17 - TRBV4-1 TGCGCCAGCAGCCTATGGGAGGGGCGGGCAACTAATGAAAAACTGTTTTTT CASSLWEGRATNEKLFF
TRBJ1-2 - 14 - TRBV5-6 TGTGCCAGCAGCTTGGCCGGGCGCGGCTATGGCTACACCTTC CASSLAGRGYGYTF
TRBJ1-3 TRBD1 16 - TRBV13 TGTGCCAGCAGCTCCCGAGGGACAGCCTCTGGAAACACCATATATTTT CASSSRGTASGNTIYF
TRBJ2-3 TRBD1 16 - TRBV7-2 TGTGCCACCCGGGGACAGGACACGGCATGGCCAGATACGCAGTATTTT CATRGQDTAWPDTQYF
TRBJ2-1 TRBD2 17 - TRBV5-4 TGTGCCAGCAGCTTGGGGCCGGGACTAGCGGGGAACAATGAGCAGTTCTTC CASSLGPGLAGNNEQFF
TRBJ1-5 - 14 - TRBV19 TGTGCCAGTAGTATAGCGGGGACGAATCAGCCCCAGCATTTT CASSIAGTNQPQHF
TRBJ2-5 - 14 once TRBV7-9 TGTGCCAGCAGCGCCCGGCGTAGCGTGGGGACCCAGTACTTC CASSARRSVGTQYF
TRBJ1-1 - 14 few TRBV5-1 TGCGCCAGCAGCCCCGGGACGGCGAACACTGAAGCTTTCTTT CASSPGTANTEAFF
TRBJ2-2 - 14 - TRBV7-9 TGTGCCAGCAGCGAGGACTTCGCCAGCGGGGAGCTGTTTTTT CASSEDFASGELFF
TRBJ2-3 - 16 - TRBV28 TGTGCCAGCAGTCCCTTAACCGGGGGGCCAGTAGATACGCAGTATTTT CASSPLTGGPVDTQYF
TRBJ2-1 - 16 - TRBV5-6 TGTGCCAGCAGCTTGCTTAGAAGCGCCTCCTACAATGAGCAGTTCTTC CASSLLRSASYNEQFF
TRBJ1-1 - 14 - TRBV5-1 TGCGCCAGCAGCCTTCAGGGAGCAAACACTGAAGCTTTCTTT CASSLQGANTEAFF
TRBJ2-7 TRBD2 14 - TRBV4-1 TGCGCCAGCAGCTTAGCGGGGGGTACCTACGAGCAGTACTTC CASSLAGGTYEQYF
TRBJ2-3 - 19 once TRBV4-3 TGCGCCAGCAGCCAAGAGTCTGCCGAAAGGGCGCCACTCACAGATACGCAGTATTTT CASSQESAERAPLTDTQYF
TRBJ2-7 TRBD1 14 - TRBV7-9 TGTGCCAGCAGAAGCGGGACAGGGAATGGGGAGCAGTACTTC CASRSGTGNGEQYF
TRBJ1-2 - 15 - TRBV4-3 TGCGCCAGCAGCCTTGGAGGGGCGGGGACCTATGGCTACACCTTC CASSLGGAGTYGYTF
TRBJ2-7 - 14 - TRBV6-6 TGTGCCAGCAGTTACTCGGGACCCACCTACGAGCAGTACTTC CASSYSGPTYEQYF
TRBJ2-1 TRBD1 15 - TRBV4-1 TGCGCCAGCAGCCAACCGACAGGGAAATACAATGAGCAGTTCTTC CASSQPTGKYNEQFF
TRBJ2-7 TRBD2 15 - TRBV5-4 TGTGCCAGCAGCCCCGAAGCGGGGGCCGCCTACGAGCAGTACTTC CASSPEAGAAYEQYF
TRBJ2-7 TRBD1 14 - TRBV27 TGTGCCAGCAGTCCGGGACAGGGGTTTTACGAGCAGTACTTC CASSPGQGFYEQYF
TRBJ2-7 - 15 - TRBV19 TGTGCCAGTAGTATAGATCTACAGGGGAGGTACGAGCAGTACTTC CASSIDLQGRYEQYF
TRBJ2-7 TRBD2 15 - TRBV7-6 TGTGCCAGCAGCGACGGACTAGCGGAGTCCTACGAGCAGTACTTC CASSDGLAESYEQYF
TRBJ1-1 - 14 - TRBV9 TGTGCCAGCAGCGCAGAGACAGGGAACACTGAAGCTTTCTTT CASSAETGNTEAFF